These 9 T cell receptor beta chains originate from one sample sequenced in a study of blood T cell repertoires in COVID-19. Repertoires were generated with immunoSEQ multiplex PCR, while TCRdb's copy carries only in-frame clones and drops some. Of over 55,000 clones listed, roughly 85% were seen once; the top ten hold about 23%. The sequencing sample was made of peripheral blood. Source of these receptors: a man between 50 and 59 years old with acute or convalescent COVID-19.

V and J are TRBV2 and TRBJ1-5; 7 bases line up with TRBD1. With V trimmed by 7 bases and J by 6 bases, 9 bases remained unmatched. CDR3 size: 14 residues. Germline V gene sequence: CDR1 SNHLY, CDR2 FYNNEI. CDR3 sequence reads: CASTDRVEGQPQHF. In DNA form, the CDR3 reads TGTGCCAGCACCGACAGGGTGGAGGGTCAGCCCCAGCATTTT.

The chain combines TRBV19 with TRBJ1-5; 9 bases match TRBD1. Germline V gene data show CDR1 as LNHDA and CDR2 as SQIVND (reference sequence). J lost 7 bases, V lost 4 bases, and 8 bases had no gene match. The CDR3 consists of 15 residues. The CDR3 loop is CASSKRTGVEQPQHF. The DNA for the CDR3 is TGTGCCAGTAGTAAAAGGACAGGGGTTGAACAGCCCCAGCATTTT.

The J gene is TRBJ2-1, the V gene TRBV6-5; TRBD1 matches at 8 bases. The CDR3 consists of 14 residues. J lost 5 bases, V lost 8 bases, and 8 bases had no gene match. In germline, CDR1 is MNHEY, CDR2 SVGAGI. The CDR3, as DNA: TGTGCCAGCGGTTCGGGACAGGAAAACAATGAGCAGTTCTTC. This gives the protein CASGSGQENNEQFF.

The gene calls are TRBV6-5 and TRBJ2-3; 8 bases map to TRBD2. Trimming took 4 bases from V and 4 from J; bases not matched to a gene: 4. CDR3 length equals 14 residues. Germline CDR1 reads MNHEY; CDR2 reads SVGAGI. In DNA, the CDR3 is TGTGCCAGCAGTTCCGGGACTAGGTCAGATACGCAGTATTTT. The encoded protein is CASSSGTRSDTQYF.

The CDR3: CASSLSRANEQFF. The CDR3 DNA reads as TGTGCCAGCAGTCTTTCCAGGGCCAATGAGCAGTTCTTC. This chain links TRBV27 with TRBJ2-1, with D perhaps matching TRBD1 (5 bases). The V end lost 5 bases, the J end lost 6 bases, and 11 bases lay between the germline ends. The CDR3 spans 13 residues. Germline CDR1 is MNHEY and CDR2 is SMNVEV (reference sequence).

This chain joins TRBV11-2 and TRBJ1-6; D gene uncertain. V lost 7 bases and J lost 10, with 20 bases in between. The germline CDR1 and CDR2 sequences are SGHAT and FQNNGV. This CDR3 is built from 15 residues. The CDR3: CASTTAGTSESPLHF. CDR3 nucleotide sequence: TGTGCCAGCACCACCGCGGGCACTTCGGAGTCACCCCTCCACTTT.

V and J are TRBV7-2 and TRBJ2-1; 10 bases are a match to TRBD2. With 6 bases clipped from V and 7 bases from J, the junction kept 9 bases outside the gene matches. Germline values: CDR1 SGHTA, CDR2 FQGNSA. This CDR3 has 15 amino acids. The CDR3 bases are TGTGCCAGCAGTCCCGGGGTAGCGGGGGGTAATGAGCAGTTCTTC. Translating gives CASSPGVAGGNEQFF.

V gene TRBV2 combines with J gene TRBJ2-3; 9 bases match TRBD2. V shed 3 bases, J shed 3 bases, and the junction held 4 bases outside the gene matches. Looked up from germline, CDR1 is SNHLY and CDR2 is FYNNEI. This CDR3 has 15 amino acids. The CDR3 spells CASSEIAGVTDTQYF. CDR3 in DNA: TGTGCCAGCAGTGAGATAGCGGGGGTAACAGATACGCAGTATTTT.

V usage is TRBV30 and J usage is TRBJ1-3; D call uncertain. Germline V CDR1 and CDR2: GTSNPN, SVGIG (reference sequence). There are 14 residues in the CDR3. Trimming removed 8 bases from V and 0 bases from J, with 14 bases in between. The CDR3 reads CATRYWLSGNTIYF. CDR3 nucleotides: TGTGCCACGCGGTATTGGCTCTCTGGAAACACCATATATTTT.